This TCR beta chain is from a study of T cells in Graves' hyperthyroidism and ophthalmopathy. Study-wide findings and caveats: A model using 13 V-J features told ophthalmopathy apart from stable hyperthyroidism.

CDR3 length: 16 amino acids. The V gene end was trimmed by 0 bases and the J gene end by 15 bases; junction bases not matched to a gene: 11. The germline V gene has CDR1 MNHEY and CDR2 SVGAGI. What was amplified from RNA transcripts were TCR beta CDR3 regions. The TCR CDR3 was amplified in a first-round RT-PCR using the HTBI primer set. TCRdb recomputed calls from the multiplex PCR reads with MiXCR, one row per CDR3 protein. The table includes fewer than 450,000 distinct CDR3 sequences, around 15% detected once. This clonotype was found a few times. Antigen unknown. The source is a woman aged 55-70 years with Graves' ophthalmopathy. The specimen sequenced was blood. The rearrangement joins TRBV6-5 to TRBJ2-1, with 13 bases aligning to TRBD2. The CDR3 is CASSYSYPGLAGEVFF. The CDR3 nucleotides are TGTGCCAGCAGTTACTCCTACCCCGGACTAGCGGGAGAGGTGTTCTTC.